The sequence of this T cell receptor beta chain was determined in a study of CD8+CD57+ T cells in acquired aplastic anemia (dated by TCRdb to between 2017 and 2018). Regarding the complete study: On average, sorted CD4+ and CD8+ cells yielded 3.2 ug of extracted DNA, with a range of about 0.17 to 27.4 ug. CD8+CD57+ expansion was defined as frequency above the mean frequency observed in healthy subjects. Overall study results and their limits: About 30 CD8+ CDR3 sequences were found in both patients and controls but appeared to be highly expressed in patients and within the immunodominant clones of the patients. Patients and healthy controls showed no significant difference in CD8+ Simpson's diversity (P=0.060).

The patients picked for sequencing were ones in whom flow cytometry had shown an expansion of CD8+CD57+ cells. Every patient had severe acquired aplastic anemia, diagnosed using the International Study of Aplastic Anemia and Agranulocytosis and Camitta criteria. At the time blood was sampled, none of the patients had received any therapy. In the study, sorted CD4+ and CD8+ blood T cells from patients with severe aplastic anemia and from healthy subjects underwent deep sequencing of TCR repertoires. In the USA, patient enrollment took place under clinicaltrials.gov protocols 00001620, 01623167, 00001397, 00071045, 00081523 and 00961064. Ficoll-Paque density gradient centrifugation was used to isolate peripheral blood mononuclear cells. Before DNA extraction, CD4+ and CD8+ T cells were sorted by FACS or by magnetic beads. V lost 4 bases and J lost 5 bases, and the count of bases not matched to a germline gene is 7. Inclusive of the bounding cysteine and phenylalanine, the CDR3 is 14 residues long. The retained sequence is limited to the CDR3, 42 bases, with the frame set at the first base.

Genomic DNA was used as template for profiling of TCR beta VDJ combinations and CDR3 sequences. TCR repertoire sequencing was run on an Illumina HiSeq 2000. The study's own analysis went as follows. Repertoire assessment relied on Simpson's diversity index, CDR3 size and DJ length profiles, and TRBV/TRBJ rearrangement plots. The immunodominant clone was defined as the most abundant DNA sequence in deep sequencing data. CDR3 amino acid sequences were checked for sharing across subjects and were also compared against the VDJdb database and published repertoires. Clones were called with MiXCR by TCRdb after fastp trimmed the public reads at Q25, and only in-frame beta chains were retained. Duplicate CDR3 protein sequences are folded into a single record with the most common DNA and genes. TCRdb's processing, not the authors' own work, is the source of the V and J calls. The sample profile shows some 150,000 distinct CDR3 sequences; 70% to 80% of them were found once. About 50% of the sample goes to the ten largest clones.

Comment on this clonotype: Its antigen is unknown. No much larger clone is present one base from it, and per-base qualities are unavailable.

The sample consisted of sorted CD4+, CD8+, or CD8+CD57+ T cells (not recorded which) from PBMCs. This clonotype was obtained from a human donor with aplastic anemia. This receptor chain uses TRBV12-3 or TRBV12-4 and TRBJ1-2; 7 bases in the junction line up with TRBD1. The CDR3 protein is CASSSIGGEYGYTF. The DNA sequence is given as TGTGCCAGCAGTTCGATAGGGGGCGAATATGGCTACACCTTC.